This entry lists 24 T cell receptor beta chains sequenced from one sample in a study of CD8 T cells in ankylosing spondylitis. TCRdb recomputed calls from the 5' RACE reads with MiXCR, one row per CDR3 protein. The top ten hold nearly 7% of the sample, which has about 240,000 distinct CDR3 sequences, roughly 8.6% seen once. The specimen sequenced was blood, either unsorted or a sorted T cell fraction (not recorded which). The receptor set was obtained from a male donor with ankylosing spondylitis or in good health (not recorded which).

This clonotype was seen at least ten times. V and J are TRBV7-2 and TRBJ2-5, with TRBD2 matching over 12 bases. Germline V CDR1 and CDR2: SGHTA, FQGNSA. The CDR3 is 17 residues long. The V segment lost 6 bases and the J segment 5 bases; nucleotides outside the gene matches: 13. The CDR3 spells CASSSRGLAGGGETQYF. CDR3 DNA sequence: TGTGCCAGCAGTTCAAGGGGGCTAGCGGGAGGGGGGGAGACCCAGTACTTC.

The CDR3 spells CASSLSGQGYEQYF. CDR3 bases: TGCGCCAGCAGCTTGTCGGGACAGGGTTACGAGCAGTACTTC. V and J are TRBV5-1 and TRBJ2-7; TRBD1 aligns across 9 bases. V trimming: 1 base; J trimming: 4 bases; junction bases outside the gene matches: 3. In germline, CDR1 is SGHRS, CDR2 YFSETQ. This CDR3 is 14 amino acids long.

This clonotype showed up many times. This chain links TRBV29-1 with TRBJ2-7; perhaps D is TRBD1 or TRBD2 (5 bases each). Per the germline V gene, CDR1 is SQVTM and CDR2 is ANQGSEA. The CDR3 runs to 12 residues. The germline V and J ends were trimmed by 4 bases and 3 bases, with 10 bases remaining between them. The CDR3 nucleotides are TGCAGCGTTGTTCGGGGCTACTACGAGCAGTACTTC. Protein product: CSVVRGYYEQYF.

The sample holds many counts of this clonotype. The rearrangement links TRBV19 to TRBJ1-3; no reliable D call. Germline V gives CDR1 LNHDA, CDR2 SQIVND (reference sequence). The CDR3 length is 12 residues. V gave up 5 bases and J gave up 7 bases, with 9 bases separating them. Here the CDR3 reads CASSFADNTIYF. The CDR3 nucleotides read TGTGCCAGTAGTTTTGCCGACAACACCATATATTTT.

The chain has TRBV7-3 and TRBJ1-6, with D tentatively TRBD1 (6 bases). Germline CDR1 SGHTA, CDR2 FQGTGA. The CDR3 is 14 amino acids. V dropped 5 bases and J dropped 4 bases, with 9 bases sitting between them. The CDR3 loop reads CASSQGGYNSPLHF. CDR3 coding DNA: TGTGCCAGCAGCCAAGGGGGTTATAATTCACCCCTCCACTTT.

The table lists this clonotype with many counts. The rearrangement uses TRBV7-6 and TRBJ2-1, with 7 bases aligning to TRBD2. The CDR3 loop spans 16 amino acids. The J segment lost 2 bases and the V segment lost 1 base, leaving 5 bases of the junction unmatched. Germline loops: CDR1 SGHVS, CDR2 FNYEAQ. CDR3 region: CASSLVGGGTYNEQFF. The DNA of the CDR3 is TGTGCCAGCAGCTTAGTGGGGGGAGGGACCTACAATGAGCAGTTCTTC.

This clonotype was picked up a small number of times. V is TRBV7-2 and J is TRBJ1-5; D is unclear. The CDR3 has 14 amino acids. Germline CDR1 SGHTA, CDR2 FQGNSA. Deletions cut 4 bases from V and 9 bases from J, with 16 bases between. The CDR3 spells CASSSRDGVAPQHF. Here the CDR3 DNA reads TGTGCCAGCAGCTCCCGAGACGGGGTCGCGCCCCAGCATTTT.

The chain is built from TRBV7-9 and TRBJ1-4; D is unclear. Trimming pared 4 bases from V and 7 bases from J, leaving 22 bases between. This CDR3 is built from 17 residues. Germline V lookup: CDR1 SEHNR, CDR2 FQNEAQ (reference sequence). The CDR3 DNA follows: TGTGCCAGCAGCTCCGGGCCGGAGGGCGGTTGGGGTGAAAAACTGTTTTTT. Protein: CASSSGPEGGWGEKLFF.

The chain combines TRBV4-3 with TRBJ2-7; D possibly corresponds to TRBD2 (5 bases). Germline CDR1 and CDR2: LGHNA and YSLEER. The V and J ends lost 0 bases and 3 bases respectively, with 18 bases between them. The CDR3 sequence is 17 residues long. In nucleotides, the CDR3 is TGCGCCAGCAGCCAAGAAGGCGGGCAAGGCGAATTCTACGAGCAGTACTTC. Translating gives CASSQEGGQGEFYEQYF.

This clonotype showed up many times. The chain joins TRBV5-1 to TRBJ2-7; TRBD2 aligns across 10 bases. The CDR3 length is 14 residues. The V gene end was trimmed by 2 bases and the J gene end by 6 bases; junction bases not matched to a gene: 5. Per germline, CDR1 SGHRS and CDR2 YFSETQ. CDR3 sequence: CASSFLAGGGEQYF. CDR3 nucleotides: TGCGCCAGCAGCTTCTTAGCGGGAGGTGGCGAGCAGTACTTC.

This clonotype showed up many times. This sequence joins TRBV3-1 and TRBJ1-2; no reliable D call. This CDR3 has 14 residues. Per germline, CDR1 LGHDT and CDR2 YNNKEL (reference sequence). Deletions cut 2 bases from V and 0 bases from J, with 7 bases between. DNA of the CDR3: TGTGCCAGCAGCCAACAAGAAGCTAACTATGGCTACACCTTC. Residues: CASSQQEANYGYTF. Based on the CDR3 plus reference TRBV3-1 and TRBJ1-2, the full variable domain is DTAVSQTPKYLVTQMGNDKSIKCEQNLGHDTMYWYKQDSKKFLKIMFSYNNKELIINETVPNRFSPKSPDKAHLNLHINSLELGDSAVYFCASSQQEANYGYTFGSGTRLTVV.

There are a few counts of this clonotype. The junction and the germline gene differ at one end; a read error may be behind it. The rearrangement joins TRBV7-9 to TRBJ1-2; no clear D gene. This CDR3 is 11 amino acids long. Germline CDR1 SEHNR, CDR2 FQNEAQ (reference sequence). DNA for the CDR3: TGTGCCAGCAGCTTAGTCCCTGTCACTAACTTC. It translates to CASSLVPVTNF.

The table lists this clonotype with many counts. This rearrangement joins TRBV7-2 to TRBJ2-3; TRBD2 agrees at 8 bases. The CDR3 length is 16 residues. V trimming: 0 bases; J trimming: 6 bases; junction bases outside the gene matches: 8. From germline, CDR1 is SGHTA and CDR2 FQGNSA. For the CDR3, the DNA is TGTGCCAGCAGCTTAGCAGGTCGGGGGGGCATGGATACGCAGTATTTT. Protein sequence: CASSLAGRGGMDTQYF.

This clonotype was counted at least ten times. This chain connects TRBV7-9 to TRBJ1-3; D is unresolved. The length of the CDR3 is 12 residues. The germline V and J ends were trimmed by 4 bases and 8 bases, with 9 bases remaining between them. Germline CDR1 SEHNR, CDR2 FQNEAQ (reference sequence). The CDR3 is CASSSAGYTIYF. The CDR3 DNA follows: TGTGCCAGCAGCTCCGCCGGTTACACCATATATTTT.

The chain combines TRBV4-2 with TRBJ1-1; D uncertain. The V end lost 1 base, the J end lost 0 bases, and 6 bases lay between the germline ends. CDR1 and CDR2 from the germline V gene are LGHNA and YNFKEQ. CDR3 length equals 14 residues. This CDR3 reads CASSQVPVNTEAFF. Written as DNA, the CDR3 is TGTGCCAGCAGCCAAGTACCGGTGAACACTGAAGCTTTCTTT.

This clonotype was seen more than once but under ten times. The chain couples TRBV7-9 to TRBJ2-1; 11 bases are shared with TRBD2. The V and J ends lost 5 bases and 7 bases, in that order; junction bases with no gene match: 10. Per the germline V gene, CDR1 is SEHNR and CDR2 is FQNEAQ (reference sequence). The CDR3 consists of 16 residues. The CDR3 loop is CASSPPTSGSLNEQFF. Here the CDR3 DNA reads TGTGCCAGCAGCCCCCCTACTAGCGGGAGTCTAAATGAGCAGTTCTTC.

The chain couples TRBV7-6 to TRBJ2-5; D might be TRBD2 (5 bases). V gave up 1 base and J gave up 2 bases, with 11 bases separating them. Germline V gives CDR1 SGHVS, CDR2 FNYEAQ. The CDR3 is 15 amino acids. For the CDR3, the DNA is TGTGCCAGCAGCTTAGGCTCTAGCAGTCAAGAGACCCAGTACTTC. This gives the protein CASSLGSSSQETQYF.

A few counts support this clonotype. The CDR3, as DNA: TGTGCCTGGACGCAGTCCTCCTACAATGAGCAGTTCTTC. Protein product: CAWTQSSYNEQFF. The gene calls are TRBV30 and TRBJ2-1; D not resolved. With 4 bases removed from V and 0 bases from J, the gap between germline ends came to 7 bases. The length of the CDR3 is 13 residues. Germline V gene lookup returns CDR1 GTSNPN and CDR2 SVGIG (reference sequence).

This clonotype has more than one count but fewer than ten. This sequence joins TRBV5-1 and TRBJ1-6; TRBD1 agrees at 7 bases. Germline CDR1 SGHRS, CDR2 YFSETQ. J gave up 9 bases and V 4 bases, and 13 bases lay outside the gene matches. The CDR3 totals 16 residues. This chain's CDR3 is CASSGGTVPGGSPLHF. For the CDR3, the DNA is TGCGCCAGCAGCGGAGGGACAGTGCCTGGAGGTTCACCCCTCCACTTT. The full variable domain, with the rest looked up from reference TRBV5-1 and TRBJ1-6, is KAGVTQTPRYLIKTRGQQVTLSCSPISGHRSVSWYQQTPGQGLQFLFEYFSETQRNKGNFPGRFSGRQFSNSRSEMNVSTLELGDSALYLCASSGGTVPGGSPLHFGNGTRLTVT.

This clonotype was counted many times. V gene TRBV12-3 or TRBV12-4 combines with J gene TRBJ1-2; tentatively, D is TRBD1 (5 bases). V lost 8 bases and J lost 4, with 14 bases in between. The CDR3 sequence is 13 residues long. CDR3 loop: CASGNTGVYGYTF. CDR3 bases: TGTGCCAGCGGAAATACAGGAGTCTATGGCTACACCTTC.

The sample holds a few counts of this clonotype. In DNA, the CDR3 is TGCAGTGCTCAAAGCGGGGGTGGCAATGAGCAGTTCTTC. Encoded protein: CSAQSGGGNEQFF. The chain joins TRBV20-1 to TRBJ2-1, with TRBD2 matching 8 bases. The CDR3 is 13 residues long. Trimming cost V 5 bases and J 6 bases; bases outside gene matches: 6. Germline CDR1 reads DFQATT; CDR2 reads SNEGSKA (reference sequence).

This clonotype was counted ten times or more. The chain combines TRBV6-5 with TRBJ2-1; 8 bases agree with TRBD1. Germline CDR1 and CDR2: MNHEY and SVGAGI. The CDR3 runs 17 residues. V dropped 2 bases and J dropped 9; count of bases not matched to a gene: 15. CDR3 region: CASSYVGQDYNRGEQFF. CDR3 DNA sequence: TGTGCCAGCAGTTACGTGGGACAGGACTACAATCGGGGTGAGCAGTTCTTC.

This clonotype showed up many times. The chain uses TRBV7-8 and TRBJ2-2, with a weak D call TRBD1 (5 bases). The CDR3 contains 13 residues. The ends were cut back, 11 bases at V and 7 bases at J, with 17 bases in the middle. CDR1 is SGHVS and CDR2 is FQNEAQ in the germline V gene. The chain's CDR3 is CAVGLTNGGELFF. CDR3 sequence (DNA): TGTGCCGTGGGGCTAACTAACGGCGGGGAGCTGTTTTTT. Combining the CDR3 with reference TRBV7-8 and TRBJ2-2 gives the whole variable domain GAGVSQSPRYKVAKRGQDVALRCDPISGHVSLFWYQQALGQGPEFLTYFQNEAQLDKSGLPSDRFFAERPEGSVSTLKIQRTQQEDSAVYLCAVGLTNGGELFFGEGSRLTVL.

This clonotype was recorded many times. This chain links TRBV6-5 with TRBJ2-5, with TRBD1 as a possible D gene (5 bases). The CDR3 has 15 amino acids. The germline CDR1 and CDR2 sequences are MNHEY and SVGAGI. Between the trimmed V and J ends, which lost 1 base and 2 bases, there was a span of 11 bases. CDR3 sequence (DNA): TGTGCCAGCAGTTACTTGGGGCAGTCTCAAGAGACCCAGTACTTC. It yields the protein CASSYLGQSQETQYF.